Each of the 24 T cell receptor beta chains below was sequenced from the same sample in a study of blood T cell repertoires in COVID-19. Generated by immunoSEQ multiplex PCR, the TCRdb table keeps only in-frame clones and is missing some. This table holds some 14,000 clones, 80% to 90% found once. Material for sequencing was peripheral blood. These receptors were obtained from a woman aged 55-69 years with acute or convalescent COVID-19.

To note about this clone: One end of the junction does not line up with germline, which may come from a read error. The chain employs TRBV10-3 and TRBJ2-1; a possible D gene is TRBD2 (6 bases). Germline V gives CDR1 ENHRY, CDR2 SYGVKD. The CDR3 is 11 amino acids. CDR3 amino acids: CAISGGAAALF. The CDR3 DNA reads TGTGCCATCAGTGGCGGGGCTGCCGCCCTCTTC.

The sample holds one count of this clone. The gene calls are TRBV12-3 or TRBV12-4 and TRBJ1-5, with 11 bases lining up with TRBD1. V lost 6 bases and J lost 10; bases outside the gene matches: 5. There are 13 residues in the CDR3. The CDR3 region has the DNA TGTGCCAGCAGCTCCGGGACAGGGGGACCCCAGCATTTT. It yields the protein CASSSGTGGPQHF.

The chain uses TRBV7-9 and TRBJ1-6; 9 positions match TRBD1. Germline trimming cut 2 bases from V and 5 bases from J; bases unmatched to any gene: 10. The CDR3 is 18 residues long. Germline V gene lookup returns CDR1 SEHNR and CDR2 FQNEAQ (reference sequence). The CDR3 nucleotides are TGTGCCAGCAGCTTAAGATCGGACAGGGGCAAAAATAATTCACCCCTCCACTTT. Translating gives CASSLRSDRGKNNSPLHF.

The chain recombines TRBV19 with TRBJ2-5; D not certain. V shed 1 base and J shed 2 bases, with 5 bases lying between them. The CDR3 extends over 13 amino acids. From germline, CDR1 is LNHDA and CDR2 SQIVND (reference sequence). CDR3 coding DNA: TGTGCCAGTAGTATAGTTCTGCAAGAGACCCAGTACTTC. This codes for CASSIVLQETQYF. Full variable domain (missing parts from reference TRBV19 and TRBJ2-5): DGGITQSPKYLFRKEGQNVTLSCEQNLNHDAMYWYRQDPGQGLRLIYYSQIVNDFQKGDIAEGYSVSREKKESFPLTVTSAQKNPTAFYLCASSIVLQETQYFGPGTRLLVL.

The rearrangement uses TRBV4-3 and TRBJ2-1, with D perhaps TRBD2 (7 bases). The V and J ends lost 0 bases and 6 bases respectively, with 21 bases between them. Germline V CDR1 and CDR2: LGHNA, YSLEER. CDR3 length: 18 residues. In DNA form, the CDR3 reads TGCGCCAGCAGCCAAGATGCGGGAGCTGGGGGCTTCATCAATGAGCAGTTCTTC. It codes for CASSQDAGAGGFINEQFF.

The chain links TRBV6-1 to TRBJ1-1; possible D gene TRBD1, 5 bases. Trimming shortened V by 3 bases and J by 4 bases, and 9 bases separated the two germline ends. The CDR3 has 13 residues. Germline V CDR1 and CDR2: MNHNS, SASEGT. CDR3 DNA sequence: TGTGCCAGCAGTGACGGGGGTACCACTGAAGCTTTCTTT. It is translated as CASSDGGTTEAFF.

This sequence joins TRBV5-6 and TRBJ2-7; TRBD2 matches at 9 bases. Per germline, CDR1 SGHDT and CDR2 YYEEEE. The trim removed 6 bases at V and 3 bases at J, leaving 13 bases unmatched. This CDR3 is built from 16 residues. This CDR3 is CASTSRGGTSLYEQYF. CDR3 sequence (DNA): TGTGCCAGCACCTCCCGGGGCGGGACTAGCCTCTACGAGCAGTACTTC.

The CDR3 loop is CASSSIYEQYF. The DNA for the CDR3 is TGTGCCAGCAGTTCCATCTACGAGCAGTACTTC. The chain has TRBV6-5 and TRBJ2-7; D remains ambiguous. Looked up from germline, CDR1 is MNHEY and CDR2 is SVGAGI. The V end was cut by 4 bases, the J end by 3 bases, with 4 bases between. The CDR3 runs 11 residues.

The rearrangement joins TRBV5-1 to TRBJ2-7; possibly TRBD2 for D (6 bases). Germline CDR1 is SGHRS and CDR2 is YFSETQ. The CDR3 sequence is 16 residues long. Trimming cost V 4 bases and J 3 bases, with 20 bases left between them. In DNA form, the CDR3 reads TGCGCCAGCAGCCCGAAGCTGGGGCGGGGAGTCTACGAGCAGTACTTC. Its translation: CASSPKLGRGVYEQYF. Filled out from reference TRBV5-1 and TRBJ2-7, the complete variable domain reads KAGVTQTPRYLIKTRGQQVTLSCSPISGHRSVSWYQQTPGQGLQFLFEYFSETQRNKGNFPGRFSGRQFSNSRSEMNVSTLELGDSALYLCASSPKLGRGVYEQYFGPGTRLTVT.

The rearrangement joins TRBV10-1 to TRBJ1-2; 10 bases agree with TRBD1. The V gene end was trimmed by 7 bases and the J gene end by 8 bases; junction bases not matched to a gene: 10. The CDR3 has 14 residues. Germline values: CDR1 WNHNN, CDR2 SYGVQD (reference sequence). CDR3 amino acids: CASTGTGVRSGYTF. CDR3 nucleotides: TGCGCCAGCACTGGGACAGGGGTTCGGAGCGGCTACACCTTC.

The chain recombines TRBV2 with TRBJ1-5; D is unresolved. V was trimmed by 7 bases and J by 6 bases, leaving 10 bases between them. CDR1 is SNHLY, CDR2 FYNNEI, per germline. The CDR3 has 12 amino acids. CDR3 coding DNA: TGTGCCAGCAACACGGCGGGTCAGCCCCAGCATTTT. It yields the protein CASNTAGQPQHF. Using reference TRBV2 and TRBJ1-5 for the parts outside the CDR3, the full variable domain is EPEVTQTPSHQVTQMGQEVILRCVPISNHLYFYWYRQILGQKVEFLVSFYNNEISEKSEIFDDQFSVERPDGSNFTLKIRSTKLEDSAMYFCASNTAGQPQHFGDGTRLSIL.

The V and J genes are TRBV19 and TRBJ1-2; TRBD1 is a possible D gene (5 bases). This CDR3 contains 20 residues. V gave up 3 bases and J gave up 0 bases, with 26 bases separating them. In germline, CDR1 is LNHDA, CDR2 SQIVND (reference sequence). The CDR3 spells CASSMSRARARTSPNYGYTF. DNA of the CDR3: TGTGCCAGTAGTATGTCTAGGGCCAGGGCCCGAACTTCCCCTAACTATGGCTACACCTTC.

The chain joins TRBV9 to TRBJ1-6; D unclear. The CDR3 covers 15 residues. V lost 0 bases and J 9 bases, leaving 13 bases between the germline ends. Germline V CDR1 and CDR2: SGDLS, YYNGEE. In DNA, the CDR3 is TGTGCCAGCAGCGTAGTTGAGGCCGCCTCTTCACCCCTCCACTTT. It is translated as CASSVVEAASSPLHF.

The chain couples TRBV5-1 to TRBJ2-3, with 7 bases fitting TRBD2. The J segment lost 2 bases and the V segment lost 2 bases, leaving 5 bases of the junction unmatched. Germline CDR1 SGHRS, CDR2 YFSETQ. The CDR3 covers 15 residues. The CDR3 reads CASSFSGGITDTQYF. The DNA for the CDR3 is TGCGCCAGCAGCTTTTCCGGGGGGATCACAGATACGCAGTATTTT.

The CDR3 DNA is TGCGCCAGCAGCTTGACAGGGGGCGACGGGGCCAACGTCCTGACTTTC. This gives the protein CASSLTGGDGANVLTF. The chain recombines TRBV5-1 with TRBJ2-6, with 9 bases fitting TRBD1. This CDR3 contains 16 residues. Germline V lookup: CDR1 SGHRS, CDR2 YFSETQ. The V segment lost 1 base and the J segment 4 bases; nucleotides outside the gene matches: 3. The full variable domain, in which reference TRBV5-1 and TRBJ2-6 provide the parts outside the CDR3, is KAGVTQTPRYLIKTRGQQVTLSCSPISGHRSVSWYQQTPGQGLQFLFEYFSETQRNKGNFPGRFSGRQFSNSRSEMNVSTLELGDSALYLCASSLTGGDGANVLTFGAGSRLTVL.

The chain has TRBV28 and TRBJ2-7; 9 bases agree with TRBD2. Germline V lookup: CDR1 MDHEN, CDR2 SYDVKM. The CDR3 is 17 amino acids. J lost 5 bases, V lost 6 bases, and 17 bases had no gene match. The CDR3: CASSLPLEPSGTHEQYF. CDR3 DNA: TGTGCCAGCAGCTTACCCCTTGAGCCTAGCGGGACTCACGAGCAGTACTTC.

The CDR3 DNA is TGTGCCTGTATCAGGACTAACGAGCAGTACTTC. As protein: CACIRTNEQYF. The V gene is TRBV30, the J gene TRBJ2-7; weak D call: TRBD2 (6 bases). Germline CDR1 reads GTSNPN; CDR2 reads SVGIG (reference sequence). Trimming stripped 6 bases from V and 5 bases from J, with 11 bases between. The CDR3 is made up of 11 amino acids.

This rearrangement joins TRBV7-9 to TRBJ2-3; 14 nucleotides match TRBD2. Germline values: CDR1 SEHNR, CDR2 FQNEAQ (reference sequence). V was clipped by 3 bases and J by 4 bases; unmatched bases: 9. The CDR3 has 18 amino acids. CDR3 loop: CASSFGLAGGTSADTQYF. In nucleotides, the CDR3 is TGTGCCAGCAGCTTCGGACTAGCGGGGGGCACTAGCGCAGATACGCAGTATTTT.

The chain joins TRBV12-5 to TRBJ1-2; D is perhaps TRBD1 (5 bases). Germline CDR1 and CDR2: LGHNT and FRNRAP. This CDR3 is 17 amino acids long. Trimming removed 6 bases at V and 1 base at J, with 21 bases between. The CDR3 DNA reads as TGTGCTAGTGGCGTCGGGGGGTCACAGGACTATAACTATGGCTACACCTTC. Translation: CASGVGGSQDYNYGYTF.

The V gene is TRBV5-5, the J gene TRBJ2-5; 7 bases are shared with TRBD1. V trimming: 0 bases; J trimming: 0 bases; junction bases outside the gene matches: 2. Germline-derived CDR1 and CDR2 are SGHKS and YYEKEE (reference sequence). The CDR3 is 15 amino acids. The CDR3 coding sequence is TGTGCCAGCAGCTTGGAAGGACAGGACCAAGAGACCCAGTACTTC. It translates to CASSLEGQDQETQYF.

The chain has TRBV10-3 and TRBJ2-1, with TRBD2 identical over 12 bases. The CDR3 is 19 amino acids. Trimming cost V 6 bases and J 1 base; bases outside gene matches: 13. Germline CDR1 is ENHRY and CDR2 is SYGVKD. The CDR3 bases are TGTGCCATCAGCGGAAACCCGACTAGCGGGAGAGGATCCTACAATGAGCAGTTCTTC. Encoded protein: CAISGNPTSGRGSYNEQFF.

The J gene is TRBJ1-5, the V gene TRBV6-2 or TRBV6-3; D is unclear. The CDR3 covers 17 residues. Germline V gene data show CDR1 as MNHEY and CDR2 as SVGEGT. Trimming cost V 0 bases and J 4 bases, with 16 bases left between them. The DNA of the CDR3 is TGTGCCAGCAGTTACTCTCATGGGCGGGAATATAATCAGCCCCAGCATTTT. It codes for CASSYSHGREYNQPQHF.

The sample holds one count of this clone. The chain recombines TRBV18 with TRBJ1-3, with a possible D match to TRBD1 (5 bases). CDR1 KGHSH and CDR2 LQKENI come from the germline V gene. The CDR3 runs to 15 residues. Trimming took off 3 bases at V and 4 bases at J, with 13 bases between the two ends. CDR3 sequence (DNA): TGTGCCAGCTCACCCCGTGGGGGGTTAGGAAACACCATATATTTT. Translating it yields CASSPRGGLGNTIYF.

This chain links TRBV6-5 with TRBJ1-1; 7 bases map to TRBD1. Germline-derived CDR1 and CDR2 are MNHEY and SVGAGI. Unmatched junction bases numbered 5, after V lost 2 bases and J lost 2 bases. This CDR3 is 15 amino acids long. CDR3: CASSYVGQSNTEAFF. The CDR3 DNA sequence: TGTGCCAGCAGTTACGTGGGACAGTCTAACACTGAAGCTTTCTTT.